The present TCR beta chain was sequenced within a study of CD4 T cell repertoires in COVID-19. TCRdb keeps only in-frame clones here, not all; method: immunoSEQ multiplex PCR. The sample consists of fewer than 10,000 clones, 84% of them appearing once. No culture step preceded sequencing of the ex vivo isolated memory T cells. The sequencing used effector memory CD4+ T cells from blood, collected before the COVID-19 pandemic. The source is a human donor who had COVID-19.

The CDR3 DNA is TGTGCCAGCAGCTTAGACGGTCGCTACAATGAGCAGTTCTTC. Translated, it gives CASSLDGRYNEQFF. V is TRBV7-2 and J is TRBJ2-1, with D unclear. V shed 1 base and J shed 3 bases, with 7 bases lying between them. Germline lookup yields CDR1 SGHTA and CDR2 FQGNSA. This CDR3 region has 14 residues.